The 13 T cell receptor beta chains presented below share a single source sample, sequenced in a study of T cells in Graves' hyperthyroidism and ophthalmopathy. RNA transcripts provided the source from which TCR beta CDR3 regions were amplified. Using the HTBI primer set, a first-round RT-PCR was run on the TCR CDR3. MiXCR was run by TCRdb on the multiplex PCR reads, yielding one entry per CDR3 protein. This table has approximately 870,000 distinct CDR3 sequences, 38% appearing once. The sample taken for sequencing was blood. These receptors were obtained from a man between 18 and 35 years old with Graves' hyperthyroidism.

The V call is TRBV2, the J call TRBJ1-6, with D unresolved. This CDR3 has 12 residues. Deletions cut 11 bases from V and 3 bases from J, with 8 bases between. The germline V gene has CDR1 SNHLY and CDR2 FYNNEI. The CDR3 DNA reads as TGTGCCCACAAAAGCTATAATTCACCCCTCCACTTT. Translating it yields CAHKSYNSPLHF.

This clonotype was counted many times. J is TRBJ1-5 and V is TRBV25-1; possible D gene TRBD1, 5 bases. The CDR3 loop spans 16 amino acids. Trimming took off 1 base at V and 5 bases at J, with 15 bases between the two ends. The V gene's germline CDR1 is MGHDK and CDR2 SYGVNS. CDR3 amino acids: CASSEFGGRGYQPQHF. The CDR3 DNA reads TGTGCCAGCAGTGAATTCGGCGGGAGGGGTTATCAGCCCCAGCATTTT. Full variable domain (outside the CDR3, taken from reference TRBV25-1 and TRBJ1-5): EADIYQTPRYLVIGTGKKITLECSQTMGHDKMYWYQQDPGMELHLIHYSYGVNSTEKGDLSSESTVSRIRTEHFPLTLESARPSHTSQYLCASSEFGGRGYQPQHFGDGTRLSIL.

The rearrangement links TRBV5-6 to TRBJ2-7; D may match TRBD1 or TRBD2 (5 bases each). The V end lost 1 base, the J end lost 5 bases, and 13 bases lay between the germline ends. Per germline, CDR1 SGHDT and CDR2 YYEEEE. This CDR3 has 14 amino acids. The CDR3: CASSLNTWGNEQYF. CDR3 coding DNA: TGTGCCAGCAGCTTGAATACGTGGGGGAACGAGCAGTACTTC.

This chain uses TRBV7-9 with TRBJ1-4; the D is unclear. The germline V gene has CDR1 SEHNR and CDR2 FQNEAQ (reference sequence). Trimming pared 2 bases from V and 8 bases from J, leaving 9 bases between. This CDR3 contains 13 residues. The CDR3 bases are TGTGCCAGCAGCTTACGGTACGAGGAAAAACTGTTTTTT. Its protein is CASSLRYEEKLFF.

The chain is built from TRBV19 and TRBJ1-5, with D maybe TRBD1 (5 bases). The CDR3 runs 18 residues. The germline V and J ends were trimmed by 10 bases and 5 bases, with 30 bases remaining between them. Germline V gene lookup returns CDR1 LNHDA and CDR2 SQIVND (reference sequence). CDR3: CATLPPPLPPRVDQPQHF. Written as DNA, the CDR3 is TGTGCCACCCTCCCCCCCCCCCTCCCTCCCAGGGTGGATCAGCCCCAGCATTTT.

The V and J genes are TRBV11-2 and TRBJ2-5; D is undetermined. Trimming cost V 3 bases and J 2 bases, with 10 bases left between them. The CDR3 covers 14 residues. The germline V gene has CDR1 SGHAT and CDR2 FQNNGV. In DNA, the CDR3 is TGTGCCAGCAGCTTCGGAGTGCAACAAGAGACCCAGTACTTC. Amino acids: CASSFGVQQETQYF.

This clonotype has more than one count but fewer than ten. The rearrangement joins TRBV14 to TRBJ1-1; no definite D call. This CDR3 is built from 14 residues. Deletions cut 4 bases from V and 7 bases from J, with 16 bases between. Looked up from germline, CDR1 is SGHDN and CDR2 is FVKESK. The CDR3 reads CASSRKDTIFEAFF. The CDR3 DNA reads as TGTGCCAGCAGCCGGAAAGATACAATATTTGAAGCTTTCTTT.

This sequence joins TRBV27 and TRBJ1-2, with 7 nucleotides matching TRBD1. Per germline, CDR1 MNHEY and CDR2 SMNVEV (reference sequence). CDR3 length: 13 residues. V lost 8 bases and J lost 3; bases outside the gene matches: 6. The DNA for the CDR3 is TGTGCCAGCCGAGAGGGGGCATACTATGGCTACACCTTC. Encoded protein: CASREGAYYGYTF.

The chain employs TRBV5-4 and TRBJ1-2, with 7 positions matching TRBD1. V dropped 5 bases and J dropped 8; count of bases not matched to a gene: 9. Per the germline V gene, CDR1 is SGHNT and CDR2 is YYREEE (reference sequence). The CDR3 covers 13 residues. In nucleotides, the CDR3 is TGTGCCAGCAGGCTAATTACAGGGGCGGGCTACACCTTC. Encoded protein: CASRLITGAGYTF.

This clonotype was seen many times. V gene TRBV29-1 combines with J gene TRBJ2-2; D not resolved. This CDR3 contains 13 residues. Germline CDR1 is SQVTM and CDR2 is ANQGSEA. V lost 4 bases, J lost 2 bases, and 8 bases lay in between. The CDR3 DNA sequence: TGCAGCGTTGTACTGTACAACACCGGGGAGCTGTTTTTT. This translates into CSVVLYNTGELFF.

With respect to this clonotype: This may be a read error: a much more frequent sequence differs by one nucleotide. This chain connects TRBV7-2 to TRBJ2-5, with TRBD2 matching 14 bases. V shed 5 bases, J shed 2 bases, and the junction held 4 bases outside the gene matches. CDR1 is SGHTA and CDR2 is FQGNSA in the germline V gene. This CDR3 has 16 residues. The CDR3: CASSPTSGRAQETQYF. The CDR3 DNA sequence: TGTGCCAGCAGCCCGACTAGCGGGAGGGCTCAAGAGACCCAGTACTTC.

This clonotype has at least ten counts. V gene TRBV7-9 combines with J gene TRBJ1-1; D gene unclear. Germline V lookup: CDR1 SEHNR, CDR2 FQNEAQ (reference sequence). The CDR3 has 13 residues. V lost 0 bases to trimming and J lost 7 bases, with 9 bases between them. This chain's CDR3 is CASSLADTDEAFF. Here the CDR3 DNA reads TGTGCCAGCAGCTTAGCTGACACAGATGAAGCTTTCTTT.

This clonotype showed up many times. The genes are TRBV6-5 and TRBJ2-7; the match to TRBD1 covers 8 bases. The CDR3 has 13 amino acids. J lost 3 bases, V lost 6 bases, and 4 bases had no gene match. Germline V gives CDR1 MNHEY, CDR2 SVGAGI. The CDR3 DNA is TGTGCCAGCAGCCGGACAGGGTACTACGAGCAGTACTTC. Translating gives CASSRTGYYEQYF.